The 4 T cell receptor beta chains reported below all come from one sample, sequenced in a study of cytomegalovirus exposure and HLA in healthy donors. The PCR had 60 Vbeta and 13 Jbeta primers. Measured with immunoSEQ multiplex PCR; TCRdb has only the in-frame clones, and not every one. The sample lists 150,000 to 250,000 clones, 75% to 85% seen once, with over 2% in the top ten. The sequenced material came from PBMCs. Source of these receptors: a woman between 45 and 60 years old in good health and CMV-seronegative.

V and J are TRBV28 and TRBJ1-1, with 10 bases fitting TRBD1. This CDR3 is 18 amino acids long. Germline V gene lookup returns CDR1 MDHEN and CDR2 SYDVKM. The V segment lost 6 bases and the J segment 1 base; nucleotides outside the gene matches: 14. CDR3 coding DNA: TGTGCCAGCAGATATGAGGCCCGGACAGGGGGACCGAACACTGAAGCTTTCTTT. It translates to CASRYEARTGGPNTEAFF.

The chain joins TRBV25-1 to TRBJ2-7, with 14 bases fitting TRBD2. The CDR3 runs to 16 residues. J lost 6 bases, V lost 5 bases, and 9 bases had no gene match. Germline V gene data show CDR1 as MGHDK and CDR2 as SYGVNS. The CDR3 is CASSSRLAGGLSEQYF. DNA of the CDR3: TGTGCCAGCAGTTCCCGACTAGCGGGAGGGCTGTCCGAGCAGTACTTC.

V is TRBV14 and J is TRBJ2-2; D is undetermined. Per germline, CDR1 SGHDN and CDR2 FVKESK. Trimming pared 0 bases from V and 5 bases from J, leaving 13 bases between. The CDR3 contains 16 residues. CDR3 sequence (DNA): TGTGCCAGCAGCCAAGATGACAAAATAGAAACCGGGGAGCTGTTTTTT. The encoded protein is CASSQDDKIETGELFF.

The chain links TRBV19 to TRBJ1-2; 11 bases align to TRBD1. After removal of 6 bases from V and 1 base from J, the junction contained 4 bases not matched to a gene. This CDR3 contains 15 residues. CDR1 and CDR2 from the germline V gene are LNHDA and SQIVND (reference sequence). CDR3 protein: CASRSGQGGNYGYTF. The CDR3 bases are TGTGCCAGTAGGTCGGGACAGGGGGGTAACTATGGCTACACCTTC. Filled out from reference TRBV19 and TRBJ1-2, the complete variable domain reads DGGITQSPKYLFRKEGQNVTLSCEQNLNHDAMYWYRQDPGQGLRLIYYSQIVNDFQKGDIAEGYSVSREKKESFPLTVTSAQKNPTAFYLCASRSGQGGNYGYTFGSGTRLTVV.